This is a list of T cell receptor beta chains from one sample in a study of T cell repertoires in cytomegalovirus infection. A single record per CDR3 protein comes from TCRdb applying MiXCR to the reads. This sample carries approximately 500,000 distinct CDR3 sequences, about 26% of them seen once, and the ten largest clones take around 13%. The sequenced sample was PBMCs. These receptors originate from a human donor in good health (CMV status not recorded). Some clones in this sample may be carry-over from other donors' samples. Both conserved end residues are part of each CDR3. The D gene is left open where the match is weak. Size values are once, few and many counts, or a class for expanded clones, and some rows have none.

V: TRBV20-1; length: 12; D: -; size: -; J: TRBJ1-2; DNA: TGCAGTGCTAGAATAGGGAACTATGGCTACACCTTC; CDR3: CSARIGNYGYTF
V: TRBV4-1; length: 20; D: TRBD1; size: -; J: TRBJ1-6; DNA: TGCGCCAGCAGCCAGGAGCCAGACTACAGGGGGGGGGATGATAATTCACCCCTCCACTTT; CDR3: CASSQEPDYRGGDDNSPLHF
V: TRBV19; length: 14; D: -; size: -; J: TRBJ2-5; DNA: TGTGCCAGTAGTATAGACCCAGGACAAGAGACCCAGTACTTC; CDR3: CASSIDPGQETQYF
V: TRBV12-3/TRBV12-4; length: 17; D: TRBD1; size: -; J: TRBJ2-7; DNA: TGTGCCAGCACCTTGGGGGACAGAAGTGCCCCCCTCTACGAGCAGTACTTC; CDR3: CASTLGDRSAPLYEQYF
V: TRBV12-5; length: 12; D: -; size: few; J: TRBJ2-5; DNA: TGTGCTAGTGGTCCACGGGAAGAGACCCAGTACTTC; CDR3: CASGPREETQYF
V: TRBV30; length: 15; D: -; size: -; J: TRBJ1-1; DNA: TGTGCCTGGAGTGTGCGGGGGACTTTGAACACTGAAGCTTTCTTT; CDR3: CAWSVRGTLNTEAFF
V: TRBV7-2; length: 16; D: -; size: many; J: TRBJ2-3; DNA: TGTGCCAGCAGCGCAGCCCTCGTGACTCCGTCCGGTACGCAGTATTTT; CDR3: CASSAALVTPSGTQYF
V: TRBV6-5; length: 15; D: -; size: -; J: TRBJ2-1; DNA: TGTGCCAGCAGTTATGTACCGGGACCGAACAATGAGCAGTTCTTC; CDR3: CASSYVPGPNNEQFF
V: TRBV12-3/TRBV12-4; length: 12; D: -; size: few; J: TRBJ2-3; DNA: TGTGCCAGCAGTTTGATGACTCCTACGCAGTATTTT; CDR3: CASSLMTPTQYF
V: TRBV6-2/TRBV6-3; length: 18; D: TRBD1; size: -; J: TRBJ1-5; DNA: TGTGCCAGCAGTTCTGCACAGGGGCTCAGGGGTAGCAATCAGCCCCAGCATTTT; CDR3: CASSSAQGLRGSNQPQHF
V: TRBV20-1; length: 15; D: -; size: few; J: TRBJ2-7; DNA: TGCAGTGCTAGAGTTCCGGAGGGAGGTGCGGACGAGCAGTACTTC; CDR3: CSARVPEGGADEQYF
V: TRBV12-3/TRBV12-4; length: 16; D: -; size: -; J: TRBJ1-6; DNA: TGTGCCAGCAGTACGGGGGCTAGGATGGGAAATTCACCCCTCCACTTT; CDR3: CASSTGARMGNSPLHF
V: TRBV20-1; length: 19; D: TRBD1; size: -; J: TRBJ2-2; DNA: TGCAGTGCTAGGGGGTTCGGAACAGGGGGCCTTTCCAACACCGGGGAGCTGTTTTTT; CDR3: CSARGFGTGGLSNTGELFF
V: TRBV18; length: 15; D: -; size: -; J: TRBJ1-1; DNA: TGTGCCAGCTCCTATCCCTCGAGCCACTTCACTGAAGCTTTCTTT; CDR3: CASSYPSSHFTEAFF
V: TRBV7-2; length: 14; D: TRBD2; size: few; J: TRBJ2-3; DNA: TGTGCCAGCAGCCCGACTAGCGGGAGTGATACGCAGTATTTT; CDR3: CASSPTSGSDTQYF
V: TRBV5-1; length: 14; D: TRBD1; size: -; J: TRBJ1-1; DNA: TGCGCCAGCAGCTTGTCAGGTGGGACAGGAGAAGCTTTCTTT; CDR3: CASSLSGGTGEAFF